This entry lists 8 T cell receptor beta chains sequenced from one sample in a study of T-cell reconstitution after alpha-beta-depleted transplantation in children. Unique molecular identifiers were incorporated when the TCRbeta library was constructed. TCRdb itself ran the PCR reads through MiXCR, one entry per CDR3 protein. Among some 280,000 distinct CDR3 sequences listed, 9.9% were seen once. The specimen comprised PBMCs from the stem cell graft donor, sampled from the stem cell graft. Source of these receptors: a human donor who donated a stem cell graft to a child with SCID.

The rearrangement links TRBV19 to TRBJ2-7, with 7 nucleotides matching TRBD1. This CDR3 has 15 residues. The germline V gene encodes CDR1 LNHDA and CDR2 SQIVND (reference sequence). V gave up 4 bases and J gave up 2 bases; unmatched junction bases: 8. The DNA of the CDR3 is TGTGCCAGTAGTAAAGCCGGGACAGCTCCCTACGAGCAGTACTTC. As protein: CASSKAGTAPYEQYF.

CDR3 coding DNA: TGTGCCAGCAGCAGGGGGATCACAGATACGCAGTATTTT. Translated, it gives CASSRGITDTQYF. V and J are TRBV5-5 and TRBJ2-3; D may be TRBD1 (6 bases). V lost 4 bases, J lost 2 bases, and 8 bases lay in between. The CDR3 has 13 residues. Germline V gene data show CDR1 as SGHKS and CDR2 as YYEKEE (reference sequence).

Only a few counts were recorded for this clonotype. This chain uses TRBV9 with TRBJ1-5; D is unclear. Trimming cost V 1 base and J 0 bases, with 8 bases left between them. This CDR3 spans 15 amino acids. CDR1 and CDR2 from the germline V gene are SGDLS and YYNGEE. The chain's CDR3 is CASSVTDDSNQPQHF. In DNA, the CDR3 is TGTGCCAGCAGCGTAACAGACGATAGCAATCAGCCCCAGCATTTT.

This clonotype has ten or more counts. This chain joins TRBV20-1 and TRBJ2-5; 12 bases are a match to TRBD2. With V trimmed by 4 bases and J by 1 base, 7 bases remained unmatched. CDR3 length equals 16 residues. Germline CDR1 DFQATT, CDR2 SNEGSKA (reference sequence). CDR3: CSATPLAGGFQETQYF. In DNA, the CDR3 is TGCAGTGCTACCCCACTAGCGGGGGGCTTCCAAGAGACCCAGTACTTC.

This clonotype was observed a few times. V and J are TRBV6-1 and TRBJ1-1, with D tentatively TRBD1 (5 bases). The CDR3 extends over 11 amino acids. Germline V gene data show CDR1 as MNHNS and CDR2 as SASEGT. The germline V and J ends were trimmed by 8 bases and 1 base, with 5 bases remaining between them. CDR3 sequence reads: CASGTNTEAFF. Here the CDR3 DNA reads TGTGCCAGCGGGACGAACACTGAAGCTTTCTTT.

This clonotype has only a few counts. The DNA of the CDR3 is TGTGCCAGCAGGGGGGTCAGGGCTGGGAACACTGAAGCTTTCTTT. Translating gives CASRGVRAGNTEAFF. This chain connects TRBV25-1 to TRBJ1-1, with D perhaps TRBD1 (5 bases). The length of the CDR3 is 15 residues. Germline V gives CDR1 MGHDK, CDR2 SYGVNS. Trimming removed 6 bases from V and 1 base from J, with 15 bases in between.

This clonotype has a handful of counts. This chain connects TRBV6-5 to TRBJ1-2, with D possibly matching TRBD1 (6 bases). CDR1 is MNHEY, CDR2 SVGAGI, per germline. The V gene lost 0 bases and the J gene lost 7 bases, with 18 bases spanning the gap. The CDR3 contains 16 residues. The CDR3 DNA follows: TGTGCCAGCAGTTACTCGAATCTGGCAGGGGCTGGTGGCTACACCTTC. Residues: CASSYSNLAGAGGYTF.

This clonotype has a handful of counts. CDR3 DNA sequence: TGTGCCAGCAGCCCAAGTGGGGGTCTTAATAATTCACCCCTCCACTTT. The encoded protein is CASSPSGGLNNSPLHF. This rearrangement joins TRBV7-3 to TRBJ1-6, with D possibly being TRBD1 (5 bases). There are 16 residues in the CDR3. Germline V gene data show CDR1 as SGHTA and CDR2 as FQGTGA. Trimming took off 5 bases at V and 5 bases at J, with 16 bases between the two ends. The whole variable domain, remainder taken from reference TRBV7-3 and TRBJ1-6, is GAGVSQTPSNKVTEKGKYVELRCDPISGHTALYWYRQSLGQGPEFLIYFQGTGAADDSGLPNDRFFAVRPEGSVSTLKIQRTERGDSAVYLCASSPSGGLNNSPLHFGNGTRLTVT.